This TCR beta chain was sequenced during a study of T-cell memory formation after mild COVID-19. Germline V lookup: CDR1 MGHRA, CDR2 YSYEKL. Between the trimmed V and J ends, which lost 0 bases and 2 bases, there was a span of 14 bases. The CDR3 is 16 amino acids. General observations from the study: The authors left the SARS-CoV-2 specificity of second-wave clones peaking on day 37 unconfirmed. Balance between CD4 and CD8 was seen in clones contracting day 15 to 85, and a CD4+ lean was seen in later expanders.

Each CDR3 protein gets one entry after TCRdb re-called the 5' RACE reads with MiXCR. The repertoire holds about 270,000 distinct CDR3 sequences, with roughly 16% as singletons. This clonotype has more than one count but fewer than ten. The antigen is unknown. This sequence was found in a man aged 18 to 35 who had mild COVID-19 (a few samples of this study predate the infection). Cell type and time point are not known. The J gene is TRBJ2-7, the V gene TRBV4-1, with D tentatively TRBD2 (6 bases). Input material: PBMCs or a T cell subset sorted from them (not recorded which). The CDR3 bases are TGCGCCAGCAGCCAAGAAAGAGGGACTCAGACCTACGAGCAGTACTTC. Its translation: CASSQERGTQTYEQYF.